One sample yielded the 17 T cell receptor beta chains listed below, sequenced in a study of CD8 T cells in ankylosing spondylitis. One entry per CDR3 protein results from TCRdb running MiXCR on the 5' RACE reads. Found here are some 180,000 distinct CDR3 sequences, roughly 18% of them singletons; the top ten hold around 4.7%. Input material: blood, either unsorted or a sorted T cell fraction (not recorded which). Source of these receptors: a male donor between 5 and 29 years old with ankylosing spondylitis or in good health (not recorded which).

The CDR3 sequence: CASRAVRANTGELFF. For the CDR3, the DNA is TGTGCCAGCAGAGCAGTACGCGCGAACACCGGGGAGCTGTTTTTT. The genes are TRBV2 and TRBJ2-2; D unresolved. Germline assignment: CDR1 SNHLY and CDR2 FYNNEI. V lost 6 bases to trimming and J lost 0 bases, with 11 bases between them. This CDR3 is built from 15 residues.

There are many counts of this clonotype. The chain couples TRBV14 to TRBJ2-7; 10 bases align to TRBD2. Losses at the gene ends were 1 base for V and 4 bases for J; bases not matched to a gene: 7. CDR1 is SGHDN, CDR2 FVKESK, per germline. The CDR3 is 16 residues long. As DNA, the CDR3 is TGTGCCAGCAGCCAAGGGGAGCGGGAGGGCCGATACGAGCAGTACGTC. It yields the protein CASSQGEREGRYEQYV.

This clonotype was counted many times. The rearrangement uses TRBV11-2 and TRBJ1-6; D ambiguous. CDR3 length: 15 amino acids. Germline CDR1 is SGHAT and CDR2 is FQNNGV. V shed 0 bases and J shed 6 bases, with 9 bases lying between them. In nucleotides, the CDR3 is TGTGCCAGCAGCTTAGATTACCGAAGTAATTCACCCCTCCACTTT. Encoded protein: CASSLDYRSNSPLHF. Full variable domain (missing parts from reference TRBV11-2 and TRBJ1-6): EAGVAQSPRYKIIEKRQSVAFWCNPISGHATLYWYQQILGQGPKLLIQFQNNGVVDDSQLPKDRFSAERLKGVDSTLKIQPAKLEDSAVYLCASSLDYRSNSPLHFGNGTRLTVT.

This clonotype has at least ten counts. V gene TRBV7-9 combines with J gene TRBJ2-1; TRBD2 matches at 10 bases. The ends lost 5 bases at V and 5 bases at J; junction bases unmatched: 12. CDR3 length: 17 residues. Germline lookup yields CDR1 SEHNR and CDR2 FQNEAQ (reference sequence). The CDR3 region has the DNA TGTGCCAGCAGCCCTACCCTCGGACTAGCGGATAACAATGAGCAGTTCTTC. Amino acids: CASSPTLGLADNNEQFF.

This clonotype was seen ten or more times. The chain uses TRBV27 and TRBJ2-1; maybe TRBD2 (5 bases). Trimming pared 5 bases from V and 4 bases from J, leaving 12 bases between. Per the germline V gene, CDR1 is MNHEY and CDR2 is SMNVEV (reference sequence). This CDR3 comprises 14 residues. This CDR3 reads CASSPFRGYNEQFF. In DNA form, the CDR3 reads TGTGCCAGCAGTCCCTTCCGGGGTTACAATGAGCAGTTCTTC.

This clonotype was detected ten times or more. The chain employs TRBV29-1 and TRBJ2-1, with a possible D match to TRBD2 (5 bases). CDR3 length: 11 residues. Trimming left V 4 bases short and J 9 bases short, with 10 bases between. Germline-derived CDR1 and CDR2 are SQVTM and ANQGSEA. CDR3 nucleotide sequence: TGCAGCGTTGTTCAGCGGCTTGAGCAGTTCTTC. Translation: CSVVQRLEQFF.

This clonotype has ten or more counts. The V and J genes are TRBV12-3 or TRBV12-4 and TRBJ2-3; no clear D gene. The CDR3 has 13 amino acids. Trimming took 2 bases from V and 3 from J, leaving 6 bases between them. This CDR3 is CASSLLFTDTQYF. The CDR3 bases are TGTGCCAGCAGTTTACTTTTTACAGATACGCAGTATTTT.

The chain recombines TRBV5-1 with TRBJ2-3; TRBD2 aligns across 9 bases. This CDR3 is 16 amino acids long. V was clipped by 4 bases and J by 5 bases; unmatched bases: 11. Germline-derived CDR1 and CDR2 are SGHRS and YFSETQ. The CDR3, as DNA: TGCGCCAGCAGCGTTAGTAGCGGGAGTGGGCGAGATACGCAGTATTTT. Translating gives CASSVSSGSGRDTQYF.

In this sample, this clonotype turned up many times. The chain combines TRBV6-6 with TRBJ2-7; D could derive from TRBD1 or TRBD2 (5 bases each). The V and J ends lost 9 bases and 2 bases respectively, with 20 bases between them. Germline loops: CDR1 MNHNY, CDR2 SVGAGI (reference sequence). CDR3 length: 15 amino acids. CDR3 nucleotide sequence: TGTGCCAGTCGAGGGCGAAGAAGGGGTACCTACGAGCAGTACTTC. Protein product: CASRGRRRGTYEQYF.

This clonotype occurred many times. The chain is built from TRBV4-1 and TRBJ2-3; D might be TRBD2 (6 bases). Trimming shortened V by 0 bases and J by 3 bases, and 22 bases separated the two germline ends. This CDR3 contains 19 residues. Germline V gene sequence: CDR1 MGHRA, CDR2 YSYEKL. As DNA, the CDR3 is TGCGCCAGCAGCCAAGAGATGGGATGGCAGCGGGTAGGGACAGATACGCAGTATTTT. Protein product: CASSQEMGWQRVGTDTQYF.

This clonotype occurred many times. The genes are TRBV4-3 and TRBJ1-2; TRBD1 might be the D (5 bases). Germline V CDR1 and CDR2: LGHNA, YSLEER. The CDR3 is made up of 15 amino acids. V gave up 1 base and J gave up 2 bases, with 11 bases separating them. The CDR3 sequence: CASSQVPGKNYGYTF. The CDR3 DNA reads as TGCGCCAGCAGCCAAGTACCAGGGAAGAACTATGGCTACACCTTC.

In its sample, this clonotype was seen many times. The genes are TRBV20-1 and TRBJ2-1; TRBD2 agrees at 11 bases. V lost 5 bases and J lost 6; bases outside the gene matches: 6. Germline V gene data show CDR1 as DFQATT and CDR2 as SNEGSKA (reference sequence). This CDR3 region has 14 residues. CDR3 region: CSALLAGARNEQFF. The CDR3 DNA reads TGCAGTGCTCTACTAGCGGGAGCACGCAATGAGCAGTTCTTC.

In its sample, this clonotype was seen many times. CDR3 DNA sequence: TGTGCCAGCAGTGTATTGGGGCCTGGGCAGCCCCAGCATTTT. Its protein is CASSVLGPGQPQHF. The chain recombines TRBV12-3 or TRBV12-4 with TRBJ1-5; perhaps TRBD1 as D (5 bases). CDR3 length: 14 amino acids. The V and J ends lost 5 bases and 7 bases respectively, with 15 bases between them.

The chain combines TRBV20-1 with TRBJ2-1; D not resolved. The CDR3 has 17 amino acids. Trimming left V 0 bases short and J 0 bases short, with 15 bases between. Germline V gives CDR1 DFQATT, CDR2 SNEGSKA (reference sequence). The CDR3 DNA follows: TGCAGTGCTAGAGATTTCCTTCGCCAGAGCTCCTACAATGAGCAGTTCTTC. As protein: CSARDFLRQSSYNEQFF.

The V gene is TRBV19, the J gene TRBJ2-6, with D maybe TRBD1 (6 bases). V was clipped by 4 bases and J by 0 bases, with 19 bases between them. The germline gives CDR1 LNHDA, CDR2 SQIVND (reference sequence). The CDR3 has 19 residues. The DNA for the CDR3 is TGTGCCAGTAGTAGCTCAGGGGTTGGTACCGGCTCTGGGGCCAACGTCCTGACTTTC. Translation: CASSSSGVGTGSGANVLTF.

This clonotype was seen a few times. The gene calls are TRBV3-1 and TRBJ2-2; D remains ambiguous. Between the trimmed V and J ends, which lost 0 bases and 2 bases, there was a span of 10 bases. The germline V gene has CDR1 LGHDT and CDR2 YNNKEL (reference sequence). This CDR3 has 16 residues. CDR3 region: CASSQDLGGNTGELFF. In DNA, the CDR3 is TGTGCCAGCAGCCAAGATCTCGGCGGAAACACCGGGGAGCTGTTTTTT.

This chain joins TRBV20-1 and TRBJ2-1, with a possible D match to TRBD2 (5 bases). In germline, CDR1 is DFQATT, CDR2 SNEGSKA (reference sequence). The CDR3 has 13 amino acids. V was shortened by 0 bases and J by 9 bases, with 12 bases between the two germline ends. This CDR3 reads CSAREVGIGEQFF. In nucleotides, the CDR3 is TGCAGTGCTAGAGAAGTCGGGATTGGTGAGCAGTTCTTC.